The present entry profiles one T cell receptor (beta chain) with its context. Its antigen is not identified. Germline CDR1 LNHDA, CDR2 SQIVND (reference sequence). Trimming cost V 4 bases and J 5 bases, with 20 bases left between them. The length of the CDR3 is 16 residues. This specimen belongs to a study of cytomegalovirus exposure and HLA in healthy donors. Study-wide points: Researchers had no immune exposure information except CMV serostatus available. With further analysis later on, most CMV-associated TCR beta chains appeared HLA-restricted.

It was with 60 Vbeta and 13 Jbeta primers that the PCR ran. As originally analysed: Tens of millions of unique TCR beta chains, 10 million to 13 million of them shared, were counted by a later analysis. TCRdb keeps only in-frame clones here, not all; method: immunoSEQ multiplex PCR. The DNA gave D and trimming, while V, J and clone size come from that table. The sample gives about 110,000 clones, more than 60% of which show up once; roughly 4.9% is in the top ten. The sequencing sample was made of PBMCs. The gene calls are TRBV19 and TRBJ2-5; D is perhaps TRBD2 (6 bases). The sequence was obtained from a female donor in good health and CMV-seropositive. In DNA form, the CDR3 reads TGTGCCAGTAGTAAAAGTGGCGGGGCCCCAGTGGAGACCCAGTACTTC. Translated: CASSKSGGAPVETQYF. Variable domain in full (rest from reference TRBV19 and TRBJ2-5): DGGITQSPKYLFRKEGQNVTLSCEQNLNHDAMYWYRQDPGQGLRLIYYSQIVNDFQKGDIAEGYSVSREKKESFPLTVTSAQKNPTAFYLCASSKSGGAPVETQYFGPGTRLLVL.